This entry lists 24 T cell receptor beta chains sequenced from one sample in a study of identical twins. TCRdb recomputed calls from the 5' RACE reads with MiXCR, one row per CDR3 protein. This sample has around 510,000 distinct CDR3 sequences, with over 11% found just once. This same sample was also part of a study on yellow fever vaccine responses in identical twins.

The source material was CD4+ T cells sorted from blood. Receptor source: a woman aged 18-35 years in good health.

This clonotype has just a few counts. This chain joins TRBV5-1 and TRBJ2-1; TRBD2 agrees at 12 bases. V lost 2 bases, J lost 5 bases, and 2 bases stayed unmatched. The CDR3 sequence is 15 residues long. The germline gives CDR1 SGHRS, CDR2 YFSETQ. Here the CDR3 DNA reads TGCGCCAGCAGCTTCGGACTAGCGGGACACAATGAGCAGTTCTTC. Amino acid sequence: CASSFGLAGHNEQFF.

This clonotype was counted only a few times. The chain has TRBV3-1 and TRBJ2-4, with TRBD1 as a possible D gene (5 bases). The CDR3 covers 14 residues. Germline loops: CDR1 LGHDT, CDR2 YNNKEL (reference sequence). V shed 1 base and J shed 13 bases, with 17 bases lying between them. The CDR3 loop reads CASSQVQAGWVQYF. The CDR3 nucleotides read TGTGCCAGCAGCCAAGTACAGGCTGGGTGGGTACAGTACTTC.

The V and J genes are TRBV12-3 or TRBV12-4 and TRBJ2-4; D is possibly TRBD1 (6 bases). The CDR3 has 17 amino acids. The V end was cut by 6 bases, the J end by 0 bases, with 18 bases between. CDR3 in amino acids: CASSPRTDPLAKNIQYF. DNA of the CDR3: TGTGCCAGCAGCCCTAGGACAGACCCCCTAGCCAAAAACATTCAGTACTTC.

Only a few counts were recorded for this clonotype. This chain joins TRBV5-5 and TRBJ2-4; D gene unclear. CDR1 and CDR2 (germline): SGHKS, YYEKEE (reference sequence). Trimming took off 3 bases at V and 10 bases at J, with 17 bases between the two ends. The CDR3 runs 14 residues. The CDR3 is CASSYSGPTSIQYF. DNA for the CDR3: TGTGCCAGCAGCTACTCCGGGCCCACCTCTATTCAGTACTTC. The full variable domain, in which reference TRBV5-5 and TRBJ2-4 provide the parts outside the CDR3, is DAGVTQSPTHLIKTRGQQVTLRCSPISGHKSVSWYQQVLGQGPQFIFQYYEKEERGRGNFPDRFSARQFPNYSSELNVNALLLGDSALYLCASSYSGPTSIQYFGAGTRLSVL.

This clonotype was found a few times. The chain joins TRBV29-1 to TRBJ1-1; the D gene is possibly TRBD1 (5 bases). V lost 2 bases and J 5 bases, leaving 9 bases between the germline ends. This CDR3 has 12 residues. Per the germline V gene, CDR1 is SQVTM and CDR2 is ANQGSEA. In DNA, the CDR3 is TGCAGCGTTGAAAGGGGTTTAACTGAAGCTTTCTTT. It encodes CSVERGLTEAFF.

CDR3 sequence (DNA): TGTGCCACCAGTGATGTGGGCAGGGGGAATGAGCAGTTCTTC. This codes for CATSDVGRGNEQFF. The chain carries TRBV24-1 and TRBJ2-1; 7 nucleotides agree with TRBD1. This CDR3 contains 14 residues. Germline-derived CDR1 and CDR2 are KGHDR and SFDVKD. With V trimmed by 3 bases and J by 7 bases, 5 bases remained unmatched.

This chain connects TRBV6-1 to TRBJ1-2; possibly TRBD1 for D (6 bases). The CDR3 has 15 amino acids. V was clipped by 5 bases and J by 5 bases, with 18 bases between them. From germline, CDR1 is MNHNS and CDR2 SASEGT. CDR3 protein: CASSTTGGRKYGYTF. The CDR3 coding sequence is TGTGCCAGCAGTACCACGGGGGGGCGCAAATATGGCTACACCTTC.

This sequence joins TRBV11-2 and TRBJ2-3, with 11 bases aligning to TRBD1. Germline V gene lookup returns CDR1 SGHAT and CDR2 FQNNGV. This CDR3 is built from 13 residues. The V gene end was trimmed by 4 bases and the J gene end by 11 bases; junction bases not matched to a gene: 5. The CDR3 reads CASSWTGGGGQYF. The CDR3 coding sequence is TGTGCCAGCAGCTGGACAGGGGGCGGAGGGCAGTATTTT.

This clonotype was counted many times. J is TRBJ1-5 and V is TRBV20-1, with 9 bases lining up with TRBD1. The trim removed 1 base at V and 4 bases at J, leaving 2 bases unmatched. Germline CDR1 and CDR2: DFQATT and SNEGSKA (reference sequence). This CDR3 has 14 amino acids. CDR3: CSARAGQGNQPQHF. The CDR3 DNA follows: TGCAGTGCTAGAGCGGGACAGGGAAATCAGCCCCAGCATTTT.

This clonotype was detected only a few times. The rearrangement uses TRBV7-8 and TRBJ2-7, with a possible D match to TRBD1 (6 bases). Germline-derived CDR1 and CDR2 are SGHVS and FQNEAQ. The V gene lost 4 bases and the J gene lost 8 bases, with 15 bases spanning the gap. The CDR3 sequence is 13 residues long. The CDR3 DNA reads TGTGCCAGCAGCTCAGGCCACAGGGTTCAGCAGTACTTC. The encoded protein is CASSSGHRVQQYF.

This clonotype has more than one count but fewer than ten. The V and J genes are TRBV28 and TRBJ2-5; D might be TRBD1 (6 bases). Trimming took off 7 bases at V and 7 bases at J, with 16 bases between the two ends. The CDR3 has 13 amino acids. The V gene's germline CDR1 is MDHEN and CDR2 SYDVKM. The chain's CDR3 is CASIQQGARTQYF. The CDR3 coding sequence is TGTGCCAGCATTCAACAGGGTGCGCGGACCCAGTACTTC.

The rearrangement links TRBV4-2 to TRBJ1-6; 10 bases are shared with TRBD1. CDR1 is LGHNA and CDR2 is YNFKEQ in the germline V gene. The CDR3 totals 20 residues. With 4 bases clipped from V and 0 bases from J, the junction kept 12 bases outside the gene matches. The CDR3 region is CASSPAADRGTFSYNSPLHF. The CDR3 DNA reads TGTGCCAGCAGCCCGGCCGCGGACAGGGGGACTTTCTCCTATAATTCACCCCTCCACTTT.

This clonotype was counted between two and nine times. The rearrangement links TRBV20-1 to TRBJ2-7; a weak D match, TRBD1 (6 bases). From germline, CDR1 is DFQATT and CDR2 SNEGSKA (reference sequence). The V gene lost 0 bases and the J gene lost 7 bases, with 19 bases spanning the gap. The CDR3 has 15 residues. CDR3 nucleotide sequence: TGCAGTGCTAGAGACTCGGGCAAACAGGGAATTGAGCAGTACTTC. Its protein is CSARDSGKQGIEQYF.

This clonotype was picked up many times. The chain employs TRBV4-2 and TRBJ2-4; 9 positions agree with TRBD1. V gave up 0 bases and J gave up 4 bases; unmatched junction bases: 4. Germline-derived CDR1 and CDR2 are LGHNA and YNFKEQ. CDR3 length: 16 amino acids. The CDR3 loop is CASSQDLGQGKNIQYF. CDR3 DNA sequence: TGTGCCAGCAGCCAAGATCTAGGACAGGGGAAAAACATTCAGTACTTC.

This clonotype was counted between two and nine times. The chain couples TRBV6-6 to TRBJ1-2, with D possibly matching TRBD1 (6 bases). CDR1 and CDR2 from the germline V gene are MNHNY and SVGAGI (reference sequence). This CDR3 is built from 13 residues. V was pared by 4 bases and J by 7 bases, with 13 bases between. The CDR3 spells CASSSAGASGYTF. The DNA of the CDR3 is TGTGCCAGCAGTTCCGCGGGGGCCTCTGGCTACACCTTC.

The rearrangement joins TRBV20-1 to TRBJ2-4; 7 nucleotides match TRBD1. Per germline, CDR1 DFQATT and CDR2 SNEGSKA (reference sequence). The CDR3 loop spans 16 amino acids. After removal of 1 base from V and 0 bases from J, the junction contained 6 bases not matched to a gene. As DNA, the CDR3 is TGCAGTGCTAGAGTGGGGGACAGAATAGCCAAAAACATTCAGTACTTC. The encoded protein is CSARVGDRIAKNIQYF.

This sequence joins TRBV19 and TRBJ2-7; possible D gene TRBD1, 7 bases. The CDR3 runs to 14 residues. V lost 2 bases, J lost 2 bases, and 10 bases lay in between. Germline values: CDR1 LNHDA, CDR2 SQIVND (reference sequence). The CDR3 sequence is CASSIQGGTYEQYF. The CDR3 DNA follows: TGTGCCAGTAGTATACAGGGGGGAACCTACGAGCAGTACTTC. The full variable domain, with the rest looked up from reference TRBV19 and TRBJ2-7, is DGGITQSPKYLFRKEGQNVTLSCEQNLNHDAMYWYRQDPGQGLRLIYYSQIVNDFQKGDIAEGYSVSREKKESFPLTVTSAQKNPTAFYLCASSIQGGTYEQYFGPGTRLTVT.

This clonotype has at least ten counts. This chain links TRBV28 with TRBJ2-7; D unresolved. Germline V gene sequence: CDR1 MDHEN, CDR2 SYDVKM. Trimming removed 8 bases at V and 4 bases at J, with 6 bases between. The CDR3 spans 10 residues. In nucleotides, the CDR3 is TGTGCCAGCCTAGGTTACGAGCAGTACTTC. It codes for CASLGYEQYF.

This chain links TRBV11-1 with TRBJ2-1; D may be TRBD1 (6 bases). Germline V gives CDR1 SGHAT, CDR2 FQDESV (reference sequence). This CDR3 is built from 18 residues. Trimming left V 4 bases short and J 4 bases short, with 23 bases between. This chain's CDR3 is CASSSLGSQGRLYNEQFF. CDR3 nucleotides: TGTGCCAGCAGCTCGCTGGGATCACAGGGTCGGTTGTACAATGAGCAGTTCTTC.

This clonotype was picked up a small number of times. This chain joins TRBV4-2 and TRBJ2-3; maybe TRBD1 (6 bases). Trimming took off 4 bases at V and 4 bases at J, with 15 bases between the two ends. The CDR3 consists of 15 residues. Germline loops: CDR1 LGHNA, CDR2 YNFKEQ. This CDR3 is CASSPMDQGSDTQYF. CDR3 DNA sequence: TGTGCCAGCAGCCCCATGGACCAGGGGTCAGATACGCAGTATTTT.

This clonotype was seen a handful of times. The CDR3 region has the DNA TGTGCCAGCAGTTTTATCTCTGGGGCCAACGTCCTGACTTTC. Amino acid sequence: CASSFISGANVLTF. The J gene is TRBJ2-6, the V gene TRBV27, with D unclear. The germline CDR1 and CDR2 sequences are MNHEY and SMNVEV (reference sequence). The CDR3 is 14 residues long. V was clipped by 3 bases and J by 0 bases, with 3 bases between them. Variable domain in full (rest from reference TRBV27 and TRBJ2-6): EAQVTQNPRYLITVTGKKLTVTCSQNMNHEYMSWYRQDPGLGLRQIYYSMNVEVTDKGDVPEGYKVSRKEKRNFPLILESPSPNQTSLYFCASSFISGANVLTFGAGSRLTVL.

This clonotype was counted ten times or more. CDR3 nucleotides: TGCAGCGTTGACCCCCAGTTCGGGGACGAGCAGTACTTC. Amino acid sequence: CSVDPQFGDEQYF. The V gene is TRBV29-1, the J gene TRBJ2-7; the D gene is possibly TRBD2 (5 bases). The CDR3 covers 13 residues. V lost 3 bases and J 5 bases, leaving 14 bases between the germline ends. Per germline, CDR1 SQVTM and CDR2 ANQGSEA.

V and J are TRBV7-9 and TRBJ1-1; TRBD1 aligns across 12 bases. After removal of 5 bases from V and 12 bases from J, the junction contained 13 bases not matched to a gene. Germline V gene lookup returns CDR1 SEHNR and CDR2 FQNEAQ (reference sequence). The CDR3 runs to 15 residues. Here the CDR3 DNA reads TGTGCCAGCAGCACCCCACGGGGACAGGGGGCTCTTTCTTTCTTT. This codes for CASSTPRGQGALSFF.

This clonotype was recorded a few times. The chain employs TRBV15 and TRBJ2-4, with D perhaps matching TRBD1 or TRBD2 (5 bases each). There are 15 residues in the CDR3. Germline lookup yields CDR1 LNHNV and CDR2 YYDKDF (reference sequence). The V and J ends lost 3 bases and 1 base respectively, with 10 bases between them. The CDR3 sequence is CATSRGVGAKNIQYF. DNA of the CDR3: TGTGCCACCAGCAGGGGGGTTGGGGCCAAAAACATTCAGTACTTC.